This entry is about one T cell receptor (beta chain). This clone was counted a few times. The antigen it recognizes is unknown. Per-base quality was not reported, and no clone a single base away is much larger than it. In total, 666 healthy bone marrow donors made up the cohort. At the time of sampling, all cohort members were nominally healthy, though unrecorded immune exposures were likely present. The donor tested CMV seronegative, placing the donor among the approximately 360 seronegative members of the cohort. Every donor gave a peripheral blood sample, and the peripheral blood mononuclear cells from that sample were used for TCR beta sequencing. Genomic DNA was extracted from the blood cell samples with the Qiagen DNeasy Blood Extraction Kit. These data originate in a study of cytomegalovirus exposure and HLA in healthy donors (dated 2017 in TCRdb). About the investigation overall: An earlier analysis of approximately 550 of the donors reported more than 250 Gb of sequence data and some 120 million unique TCR beta sequences from about 200 million T cells. An early release covering some 640 HLA-typed donors comprised about 320 gigabases of sequencing data and around 85 million unique TCR sequences. Of the approximately 400 genotyped donors, over 65% fell in the genetic ancestry cluster associated with self-reported Caucasian donors. The study aimed to test whether signatures of past pathogen exposure could be identified by cataloging public T cell receptors. The study used immunosequencing to profile the T cell repertoires of about 670 subjects and linked those repertoires to cytomegalovirus serostatus. Along with the roughly 710-subject first cohort, a separate validation cohort of 120 different subjects was used. To predict cytomegalovirus infection status, the study combined high-throughput TCR immunosequencing, statistical association of individual TCRs with disease status, and machine learning. A later analysis re-analyzed previously published TCR beta repertoires from 600 to 850 donors and added high-resolution HLA genotyping to study TCR occurrence patterns. Rather than drawing on any new phenotypic data, the later analysis identified candidate immune exposures from TCR beta sequences and the way those sequences occurred across donors. In an earlier analysis of roughly 540 of the donors, high-throughput TCR beta sequencing was used to judge whether each TCR beta V gene segment behaved as functional or pseudogenic. Donor age, sex, ethnicity and CMV serostatus were compiled together with the repertoire data. A later genetic analysis used genome-wide SNP genotypes for about 65% of the roughly 670 donors, treating that subset as a discovery cohort. Every repertoire in the discovery cohort had been generated on one and the same sequencing platform. Both class I and class II loci were covered by HLA typing, at four-digit resolution. The number of donors typed differed by locus, with roughly 620-630 for A, B, C, DRB1 and DQB1, over 500 for DQA1, 606 for DPA1, and 400 to 490 for DPB1. Because of strong linkage in the cohort, four or five DR-DQ haplotypes were treated as single units for association and clustering. Among roughly 400 genotyped donors of the cohort, an average of about 240,000 unique TCR beta nucleotide sequences was sequenced per donor, of which 15% to 20% were non-productive. What the work shows at the level of the full study, not this receptor alone: A later genetic analysis reported fewer N-insertions in productive TCRs among donors in an Asian-associated ancestry cluster than the roughly 690-donor mean. According to a later analysis, TCR association rates differed among HLA loci, with DRB1 alleles showing the most associated TCRs and HLA-C alleles showing the fewest. In a later genetic analysis, a missense DCLRE1C variant was associated with V-gene and J-gene trimming of TCR beta chains, and the association was replicated in an independent cohort. Because counts were too low, 15 or so rarely observed V segments, including chromosome 9 orphons, were excluded from the earlier analysis of a few hundred of the donors. CMV serostatus was the only immune exposure information available for the cohort. The classifier was reported to diagnose cytomegalovirus status with high specificity and sensitivity in both the original cohort and the validation cohort. A cluster of highly shared sequence variants was judged likely to represent a technical artifact of the sequencing pipeline. Roughly uniform sequencing depth across donors was assumed in presence/absence analyses, although this assumption may not hold. In vitro tests confirmed that a few of the cytomegalovirus-associated TCR beta chains recognize cytomegalovirus antigens. Specific HLA alleles were associated with 15,000 to 20,000 TCR beta sequences at a false discovery rate of 0.05 in a later analysis. In a later analysis, HLA-associated TCR beta chains were found to be more clonally expanded and to have lower generation probabilities than equally common non-associated chains. Linkage disequilibrium might explain the correlated functional status among segregating V segments, but an unknown experimental factor could not be excluded. The study listed 150 to 200 TCR beta chains as associated with cytomegalovirus. The 87-base-pair reads could not distinguish some IMGT-functional V segments, including TRBV6-2 and TRBV6-3, so those segments were excluded. Strong co-occurrence of HLA alleles, especially DR and DQ, made assigning TCR associations to individual alleles difficult. The cohort was sequenced for TCR beta chains only, and without alpha or paired-chain data the features that could be detected were limited. In an earlier analysis of a few hundred of the donors, most TCR beta V segments were observed in productive rearrangements about 87% or about 30% of the time, broadly matching IMGT annotations. Because HLA typing was missing for some donors at each locus, association tests included only the typed subset. Most TCR sequences were observed very rarely across donors, whereas some public TCRs were present in many individuals. It was suggested by the authors that the approach could potentially be generalized to other disease states and immunological phenotypes. A further reported finding was that TCR beta sequences accurately predicted the HLA-A and HLA-B alleles for most subjects in the first cohort. Most CMV-associated TCR beta chains appeared to be HLA-restricted in a later analysis, and the HLA associations seemed to be driven largely by CMV exposure. In a later analysis, several top co-occurrence clusters were reported to appear linked to parvovirus B19, influenza, CMV and Epstein-Barr virus.

The CDR3 runs 12 residues from the cysteine to the phenylalanine. The kept DNA is CDR3 alone, 36 bases in frame from the first base. V is reduced by 6 bases and J by 9 bases, leaving a spacing of 15 bases between them. CDR1 and CDR2 are read off the germline V gene as MNHNS and SASEGT. The library came from the immunoSEQ multiplex PCR assay. The multiplex PCR relied on a mix of 60 forward primers for TCR Vbeta segments and 13 reverse primers for TCR Jbeta segments. The CDR3 region of rearranged TCR beta genes was amplified from genomic DNA by a multiplex PCR assay. The amplified TCR beta libraries were sequenced on the Illumina HiSeq System as 87-base-pair reads. The authors' analysis ran thus. A later analysis counted approximately 84 million unique TCR beta chains across the 690 or so repertoires, and roughly 9.9 million of these chains were shared by at least two donors. A nearest-neighbor algorithm error-corrected the raw reads and collapsed the reads into unique sequences, merging closely related sequences to remove PCR and sequencing errors. To assign V, D and J gene segments, CDR3 sequences were aligned to IMGT reference sequences. Each retained sequence needed at least a six-nucleotide match to both a V gene segment and a J gene segment. A rearrangement counted as productive if the CDR3 had no stop codons and remained in frame with V and J, and every other rearrangement counted as non-productive. CDR3 was defined according to IMGT convention as the region running from the second conserved V-encoded cysteine to the conserved J-encoded phenylalanine. Sequences without an unambiguous match to a single V gene segment were excluded from the earlier analysis of about 630 of the donors. In an earlier analysis of roughly 500 of the donors, V segments were called functional above 56.7% productive rearrangements and were called segregating when the between-donor standard deviation exceeded 5%. A statistical classification framework was built for diagnosing cytomegalovirus status from the catalog of TCR beta chain sequences. In a later analysis, TCR nucleotide sequences were compared against IMGT/GENE-DB human TR gene sequences so that V and J genes could be assigned. Using the TCRdist pipeline, a later analysis assigned CDR3 sequences along with most-parsimonious VDJ recombination scenarios. In a later analysis, every TCR beta chain was defined by the combination of its CDR3 amino acid sequence and its V-gene family, and reads without a unique V-gene family were dropped. To address suspected cross-contamination and a sequencing artifact, a later analysis removed some 620 highly shared, low-generation-probability nucleotide sequences. In a later analysis, a clonal expansion index was calculated for each public chain from normalized within-repertoire ranks of inferred template counts. In a later analysis, generation probabilities were computed using a VDJ recombination model fitted to out-of-frame rearrangements, and the results were checked against IGoR. Hypergeometric tests were used in a later analysis to score TCR-TCR, TCR-HLA and TCR-CMV co-occurrence, with a repertoire-size bias correction applied to the TCR pairs. A later analysis estimated false discovery rates by permuting HLA or CMV assignments 20 times. In a later analysis, co-occurring TCRs were grouped with DBSCAN, and TCRdist sequence similarity was added when clustering was performed within HLA-allele-positive subsets. Repertoires with fewer than 30,000 or more than 120,000 public chains were left out of co-occurrence clustering, as were five repertoires with anomalous nucleotide sharing. Not all clones reach the TCRdb copy of this immuneACCESS table, which keeps in-frame sequences only. Checked studies attribute under half of the gap to unresolved V genes and leave the rest unexplained. That table supplies the V and J calls and clone size; D and trimming were determined from the DNA. Recorded for this sample are 200,000 or so clones; 70% to 80% of them occurred a single time. The ten largest clones represent around 3.9% of the sample.

Source material: PBMCs. The receptor was derived from a male donor in good health and CMV-seronegative. This chain is built from TRBV6-1 and TRBJ2-7; TRBD1 is perhaps the D gene, given 6 matching bases. The sequenced DNA: TGTGCCAGCAGGGATACAGGGTTCGGGCAGTACTTC. It translates to CASRDTGFGQYF.